One sample yielded the 6 T cell receptor beta chains listed below, sequenced in a study of beta chain features in type 1 diabetes. The authors reverse transcribed all of the isolated RNA, so sequencing captured expressed TCRB transcripts. Some clones are missing from TCRdb's copy, which holds only in-frame ones; the method was immunoSEQ multiplex PCR. Altogether 300,000 to 450,000 clones are present, roughly a fifth being singletons, with the ten largest covering 0.044%. Material: naive CD4+ T cells from blood. These receptor sequences come from a woman in her late teens or twenties in good health.

The chain uses TRBV12-5 and TRBJ2-3, with D perhaps TRBD2 (5 bases). With 4 bases removed from V and 9 bases from J, the gap between germline ends came to 11 bases. Germline V gene lookup returns CDR1 LGHNT and CDR2 FRNRAP. The CDR3 runs 12 residues. This CDR3 is CASGYTSGTQYF. CDR3 DNA sequence: TGTGCTAGTGGTTACACCTCGGGGACGCAGTATTTT.

This clone was counted a few times. CDR3 amino acids: CASTPGGREANTQYF. CDR3 in DNA: TGTGCCAGCACCCCCGGGGGGCGGGAGGCAAATACGCAGTATTTT. The rearrangement uses TRBV7-2 and TRBJ2-3; TRBD2 matches at 8 bases. The CDR3 consists of 15 residues. Germline values: CDR1 SGHTA, CDR2 FQGNSA. The trim removed 7 bases at V and 7 bases at J, leaving 13 bases unmatched.

This clone was seen a single time. The rearrangement joins TRBV6-6 to TRBJ1-1; D perhaps matches TRBD1 (6 bases). Trimming removed 0 bases at V and 13 bases at J, with 9 bases between. Germline lookup yields CDR1 MNHNY and CDR2 SVGAGI (reference sequence). This CDR3 is built from 11 residues. The CDR3 DNA reads as TGTGCCAGCAGTTACTCAGGGGGTGGTTTCTTT. Translation: CASSYSGGGFF.

This clone was picked up a small number of times. The chain recombines TRBV7-3 with TRBJ2-2; D ambiguous. The V gene's germline CDR1 is SGHTA and CDR2 FQGTGA. The length of the CDR3 is 14 residues. Trimming removed 1 base at V and 0 bases at J, with 3 bases between. CDR3 bases: TGTGCCAGCAGCTTAATAGCGAACACCGGGGAGCTGTTTTTT. Its translation is CASSLIANTGELFF. Full variable domain (missing parts from reference TRBV7-3 and TRBJ2-2): GAGVSQTPSNKVTEKGKYVELRCDPISGHTALYWYRQSLGQGPEFLIYFQGTGAADDSGLPNDRFFAVRPEGSVSTLKIQRTERGDSAVYLCASSLIANTGELFFGEGSRLTVL.

Only a few counts were recorded for this clone. The V gene is TRBV6-5, the J gene TRBJ2-2; 7 bases fit TRBD1. After removal of 8 bases from V and 8 bases from J, the junction contained 8 bases not matched to a gene. CDR1 and CDR2 (germline): MNHEY, SVGAGI. The CDR3 consists of 13 residues. This CDR3 is CASREGGEGELFF. The CDR3 bases are TGTGCCAGCCGGGAAGGGGGCGAGGGGGAGCTGTTTTTT.

V usage is TRBV2 and J usage is TRBJ2-1; possibly TRBD1 for D (5 bases). Germline loops: CDR1 SNHLY, CDR2 FYNNEI. Trimming stripped 8 bases from V and 3 bases from J, with 11 bases between. CDR3 length: 13 amino acids. The CDR3 loop is CASGQDNYNEQFF. For the CDR3, the DNA is TGTGCCAGCGGGCAGGACAACTACAATGAGCAGTTCTTC.